This TCR beta chain is from a study of blood T cells in healthy people across ages. The sample providers were healthy Caucasian people from Russia, aged roughly 6 to 100. Each donor's blood draw was 8.5 to 10 milliliters of peripheral blood. The authors ran a second PCR of roughly 6 to 12 cycles using a sample-barcoded 5' primer and a J-beta primer mix. Sequencing of every sample gave 2.5 million or more CDR3-containing paired-end reads. In TCRdb, the 5' RACE reads were re-called with MiXCR into one record per CDR3 protein. The data contain under 2,000,000 distinct CDR3 sequences, roughly 52% of them singletons. The sequenced sample consisted of blood. This TCR came from a woman aged 40 to 50 in good health.

DNA of the CDR3: TGTGCCAGCAGCCAAGCCTATAGGCAGAAAAACATTCAGTACTTC. Amino acids: CASSQAYRQKNIQYF. V is TRBV3-1 and J is TRBJ2-4, with unresolved D. The CDR3 contains 15 residues. V lost 1 base, J lost 4 bases, and 11 bases lay in between. Germline V lookup: CDR1 LGHDT, CDR2 YNNKEL (reference sequence).